What follows are 2 T cell receptor beta chains derived from one specimen sequenced in a study of cytomegalovirus exposure and HLA in healthy donors. 13 Jbeta primers and 60 Vbeta primers were used for the PCR. The method was immunoSEQ multiplex PCR; TCRdb's version includes in-frame clones alone and lacks a portion of them. The sample holds about 170,000 clones, 75% seen once. Source material: PBMCs. The source is a woman aged 50 to 60 in good health and CMV-seropositive.

V is TRBV9 and J is TRBJ1-1; possible D gene TRBD1, 6 bases. V gave up 4 bases and J gave up 0 bases, with 13 bases separating them. The CDR3 runs to 15 residues. CDR1 and CDR2 (germline): SGDLS, YYNGEE. DNA for the CDR3: TGTGCCAGCAGCTTAACAGGGTATTTGAACACTGAAGCTTTCTTT. Translating it yields CASSLTGYLNTEAFF.

In its sample, this clone was seen once. The CDR3 nucleotides read TGCGCCAGCAGCTATACAGGGAGCTCCGGAAACACCATATATTTT. This codes for CASSYTGSSGNTIYF. The rearrangement uses TRBV5-1 and TRBJ1-3, with TRBD1 as a possible D gene (6 bases). The CDR3 contains 15 residues. Germline values: CDR1 SGHRS, CDR2 YFSETQ. Between the trimmed V and J ends, which lost 3 bases and 4 bases, there was a span of 14 bases.